Below are 31 T cell receptor beta chains sequenced from a single sample in a study of T cell responses to AZD1222 COVID-19 vaccine. Produced via immunoSEQ multiplex PCR; TCRdb's table is partial and in-frame only. The table shows about 100,000 clones, with around 89% occurring only once. The sequencing here drew on peripheral blood, taken 28 days after the second AZD1222 dose. The origin of the receptors is an adult who received the AZD1222 COVID-19 vaccine.

The chain recombines TRBV3-1 (or the pseudogene TRBV3-2) with TRBJ1-5, with TRBD1 matching 8 bases. The length of the CDR3 is 15 residues. Germline CDR1 LGHDT, CDR2 YNNKEL (reference sequence). The trim removed 1 base at V and 5 bases at J, leaving 4 bases unmatched. For the CDR3, the DNA is TGTGCCAGCAGCCAAGGGCCAGGGGGCTATCAGCCCCAGCATTTT. Protein product: CASSQGPGGYQPQHF.

V gene TRBV7-9 combines with J gene TRBJ2-7; a weak D match, TRBD1 (7 bases). The CDR3 length is 16 residues. Germline lookup yields CDR1 SEHNR and CDR2 FQNEAQ (reference sequence). The V end was cut by 1 base, the J end by 5 bases, with 18 bases between. The CDR3: CASSLGWGDSRNEQYF. In DNA form, the CDR3 reads TGTGCCAGCAGCTTAGGGTGGGGGGACAGCAGAAACGAGCAGTACTTC.

The rearrangement joins TRBV2 to TRBJ2-1, with a possible D match to TRBD2 (6 bases). Germline V gene lookup returns CDR1 SNHLY and CDR2 FYNNEI. The CDR3 has 19 amino acids. V gave up 6 bases and J gave up 4 bases, with 28 bases separating them. CDR3 coding DNA: TGTGCCAGCAGCTGGACCCGGACGGACTACCTAAGTACTTACAATGAGCAGTTCTTC. This sequence encodes CASSWTRTDYLSTYNEQFF.

This chain links TRBV19 with TRBJ1-5, with D unclear. Germline CDR1 reads LNHDA; CDR2 reads SQIVND (reference sequence). This CDR3 has 14 residues. Deletions cut 2 bases from V and 5 bases from J, with 10 bases between. This CDR3 reads CASSIIDTYQPQHF. CDR3 DNA: TGTGCCAGTAGTATAATTGACACATATCAGCCCCAGCATTTT.

The V call is TRBV12-3 or TRBV12-4, the J call TRBJ1-2; D unclear. The CDR3 extends over 13 amino acids. Trimming stripped 3 bases from V and 4 bases from J, with 9 bases between. CDR3 region: CASSFSGSYGYTF. CDR3 DNA sequence: TGTGCCAGCAGTTTCTCTGGAAGCTATGGCTACACCTTC.

Here the CDR3 DNA reads TGTGCCAGCAGTCATAACCGCAAACGGGGAACCAGCTACAATGAGCAGTTCTTC. Translation: CASSHNRKRGTSYNEQFF. The rearrangement links TRBV3-1 (or the pseudogene TRBV3-2) to TRBJ2-1; D may be TRBD2 (5 bases). The germline gives CDR1 LGHDT, CDR2 YNNKEL (reference sequence). This CDR3 spans 18 amino acids. Trimming pared 6 bases from V and 3 bases from J, leaving 24 bases between.

The chain joins TRBV6-5 to TRBJ1-2, with D possibly TRBD1 on 5 matching bases. Trimming shortened V by 11 bases and J by 0 bases, and 7 bases separated the two germline ends. Germline CDR1 reads MNHEY; CDR2 reads SVGAGI. This CDR3 is built from 11 residues. CDR3 sequence reads: CAARANYGYTF. CDR3 DNA sequence: TGTGCCGCCAGGGCTAACTATGGCTACACCTTC.

The rearrangement links TRBV7-9 to TRBJ1-2; the D is unclear. The CDR3 spans 16 residues. Germline V gene data show CDR1 as SEHNR and CDR2 as FQNEAQ (reference sequence). Trimming cost V 1 base and J 2 bases, with 14 bases left between them. CDR3 coding DNA: TGTGCCAGCAGCTTAGGAGCGAACAGTGGAAACTATGGCTACACCTTC. Protein product: CASSLGANSGNYGYTF.

The V and J genes are TRBV7-2 and TRBJ2-3; 15 positions match TRBD2. The V gene end was trimmed by 4 bases and the J gene end by 11 bases; junction bases not matched to a gene: 7. The CDR3 consists of 15 residues. In germline, CDR1 is SGHTA, CDR2 FQGNSA. The CDR3 DNA is TGTGCCAGCAGCTATGGGACTAGCGGGGGGCCTGAGCAGTATTTT. It is translated as CASSYGTSGGPEQYF.

The chain is built from TRBV6-5 and TRBJ1-3; D perhaps matches TRBD1 (6 bases). CDR3 length equals 13 residues. V lost 6 bases to trimming and J lost 2 bases, with 8 bases between them. Germline lookup yields CDR1 MNHEY and CDR2 SVGAGI. CDR3 DNA: TGTGCCAGCAGCAGGGGAGCTGGAAACACCATATATTTT. It yields the protein CASSRGAGNTIYF.

The CDR3 nucleotides are TGTGCCAGCAGCGGATCCGCTGAAGCTTTCTTT. It translates to CASSGSAEAFF. The chain uses TRBV25-1 and TRBJ1-1, with unresolved D. Trimming removed 6 bases at V and 6 bases at J, with 8 bases between. The CDR3 covers 11 residues. Germline CDR1 and CDR2: MGHDK and SYGVNS.

About this clone itself: The junction and the germline gene differ at one end; a read error may be behind it. The genes are TRBV12-3 or TRBV12-4 and TRBJ2-1; 10 nucleotides align to TRBD2. This CDR3 has 13 residues. Here the CDR3 DNA reads TGTGCCAGCAGTCTAGCGGGAGCATATGAGCAGTTCTTC. Translating gives CASSLAGAYEQFF.

Here the CDR3 reads CASGPLGVSEQFF. The CDR3 DNA reads TGTGCTAGTGGACCCTTAGGGGTAAGTGAGCAGTTCTTC. The chain is built from TRBV12-5 and TRBJ2-1; D possibly corresponds to TRBD1 (5 bases). In germline, CDR1 is LGHNT, CDR2 FRNRAP. The CDR3 runs 13 residues. Trimming took 6 bases from V and 9 from J, leaving 15 bases between them.

The gene calls are TRBV7-9 and TRBJ1-5, with 9 bases that match TRBD1. Germline trimming cut 1 base from V and 6 bases from J; bases unmatched to any gene: 1. CDR1 and CDR2 (germline): SEHNR, FQNEAQ (reference sequence). The CDR3 spans 14 residues. Written as DNA, the CDR3 is TGTGCCAGCAGCTTAGGGGACAGGGCTCAGCCCCAGCATTTT. Its protein product is CASSLGDRAQPQHF.

V usage is TRBV6-5 and J usage is TRBJ2-3; D is uncertain. The germline CDR1 and CDR2 sequences are MNHEY and SVGAGI. The CDR3 length is 14 residues. The V end was cut by 6 bases, the J end by 0 bases, with 10 bases between. CDR3 sequence: CASSRHHSTDTQYF. In DNA, the CDR3 is TGTGCCAGCAGCAGACACCATAGCACAGATACGCAGTATTTT.

The chain joins TRBV18 to TRBJ1-1, with D unclear. The V gene lost 2 bases and the J gene lost 1 base, with 5 bases spanning the gap. The length of the CDR3 is 13 residues. Germline CDR1 KGHSH, CDR2 LQKENI. The CDR3 sequence: CASSPDQNTEAFF. The CDR3 bases are TGTGCCAGCTCACCAGACCAGAACACTGAAGCTTTCTTT.

This chain uses TRBV5-1 with TRBJ2-3; TRBD1 agrees at 8 bases. The CDR3 extends over 16 amino acids. With 1 base clipped from V and 2 bases from J, the junction kept 6 bases outside the gene matches. In germline, CDR1 is SGHRS, CDR2 YFSETQ. The CDR3 loop reads CASSLWTGTLTDTQYF. The CDR3 bases are TGCGCCAGCAGCTTGTGGACAGGGACCCTCACAGATACGCAGTATTTT.

This clone was counted once. The J gene is TRBJ1-4, the V gene TRBV11-1; the match to TRBD1 covers 11 bases. The CDR3 is made up of 16 amino acids. Germline-derived CDR1 and CDR2 are SGHAT and FQDESV (reference sequence). The J segment lost 8 bases and the V segment lost 3 bases, leaving 8 bases of the junction unmatched. In DNA, the CDR3 is TGTGCCAGCAGCTTCCCGGGACAGGGGGAGGAAGAAAAACTGTTTTTT. Protein product: CASSFPGQGEEEKLFF.

The chain is built from TRBV29-1 and TRBJ2-7, with 8 bases that match TRBD2. The CDR3 consists of 15 residues. V trimming: 4 bases; J trimming: 2 bases; junction bases outside the gene matches: 10. Germline V CDR1 and CDR2: SQVTM, ANQGSEA. In nucleotides, the CDR3 is TGCAGCGTTGTTGGTACTAGCGGAATTACCTACGAGCAGTACTTC. Translating gives CSVVGTSGITYEQYF.

In its sample, this clone is medium-sized (0.01 to 0.1%). The gene calls are TRBV7-5 and TRBJ1-5; the table gives TRBD1 as D, unverified against the DNA. TRBV7-5 is recorded as a pseudogene. The CDR3 loop spans 19 amino acids. The CDR3 loop reads CARSLARSGTDLSNQPQHF. CDR3 nucleotides: TGTGCCAGAAGCTTAGCCCGCTCGGGGACAGATCTTAGCAATCAGCCCCAGCATTTT.

V gene TRBV7-9 combines with J gene TRBJ1-2; D gene uncertain. Trimming took off 3 bases at V and 4 bases at J, with 9 bases between the two ends. Germline V gene data show CDR1 as SEHNR and CDR2 as FQNEAQ (reference sequence). The length of the CDR3 is 13 residues. CDR3 in amino acids: CASSFGELYGYTF. The DNA of the CDR3 is TGTGCCAGCAGCTTTGGAGAACTCTATGGCTACACCTTC.

The chain links TRBV9 to TRBJ1-2, with TRBD1 identical over 10 bases. Germline V gene sequence: CDR1 SGDLS, CDR2 YYNGEE. V was pared by 4 bases and J by 3 bases, with 6 bases of the junction left unmatched. This CDR3 has 15 residues. The CDR3 DNA follows: TGTGCCAGCAGCCCGACGACAGGGGGCGACTATGGCTACACCTTC. Translating gives CASSPTTGGDYGYTF.

The chain recombines TRBV15 with TRBJ1-1; 8 bases align to TRBD1. V dropped 5 bases and J dropped 6; count of bases not matched to a gene: 8. CDR3 length: 14 residues. Germline V gene data show CDR1 as LNHNV and CDR2 as YYDKDF (reference sequence). The CDR3 protein is CATSPDRGGAEAFF. CDR3 bases: TGTGCCACCAGCCCAGACAGGGGAGGCGCTGAAGCTTTCTTT. Full variable domain (remainder filled in from reference TRBV15 and TRBJ1-1): DAMVIQNPRYQVTQFGKPVTLSCSQTLNHNVMYWYQQKSSQAPKLLFHYYDKDFNNEADTPDNFQSRRPNTSFCFLDIRSPGLGDTAMYLCATSPDRGGAEAFFGQGTRLTVV.

The V call is TRBV5-5, the J call TRBJ1-5; D call uncertain. CDR3 length: 13 amino acids. Germline V gives CDR1 SGHKS, CDR2 YYEKEE (reference sequence). Deletions cut 4 bases from V and 5 bases from J, with 10 bases between. As DNA, the CDR3 is TGTGCCAGCAGCGGAGAAGGCTATCAGCCCCAGCATTTT. It is translated as CASSGEGYQPQHF.

This rearrangement joins TRBV27 to TRBJ2-7; D may correspond to TRBD1 or TRBD2 (6 bases each). The CDR3 is made up of 17 amino acids. Germline loops: CDR1 MNHEY, CDR2 SMNVEV (reference sequence). Trimming stripped 2 bases from V and 1 base from J, with 18 bases between. The CDR3 coding sequence is TGTGCCAGCAGTTTACGGGGGCTCGGGACGGTATCCTACGAGCAGTACTTC. This codes for CASSLRGLGTVSYEQYF.

The table lists this clone with a count of one. The chain is built from TRBV28 and TRBJ2-3; 7 bases fit TRBD1. The V gene's germline CDR1 is MDHEN and CDR2 SYDVKM. This CDR3 has 15 residues. J lost 0 bases, V lost 3 bases, and 3 bases had no gene match. The CDR3 is CASSLGQTSTDTQYF. The DNA for the CDR3 is TGTGCCAGCAGTTTGGGACAGACTAGCACAGATACGCAGTATTTT.

This sequence joins TRBV19 and TRBJ1-6; D might be TRBD1 (6 bases). This CDR3 is 14 amino acids long. The germline V gene encodes CDR1 LNHDA and CDR2 SQIVND (reference sequence). Between the trimmed V and J ends, which lost 7 bases and 8 bases, there was a span of 15 bases. CDR3 nucleotides: TGTGCCAGTACCCTAGGGGGGCTGGATTCACCCCTCCACTTT. Amino acid sequence: CASTLGGLDSPLHF.

The chain uses TRBV7-3 and TRBJ2-3; D unclear. V was cut by 5 bases and J by 4 bases, with 7 bases left in between. The germline V gene has CDR1 SGHTA and CDR2 FQGTGA. The CDR3 is made up of 12 amino acids. In DNA form, the CDR3 reads TGTGCCAGCAGCCTTGGGGCAGATACGCAGTATTTT. Protein product: CASSLGADTQYF.

The chain has TRBV7-9 and TRBJ1-5; D is undetermined. CDR1 and CDR2 (germline): SEHNR, FQNEAQ (reference sequence). Trimming left V 2 bases short and J 9 bases short, with 8 bases between. This CDR3 is 12 amino acids long. The CDR3 sequence is CASSLSERPQHF. The CDR3 region has the DNA TGTGCCAGCAGCTTAAGCGAACGGCCCCAGCATTTT.

The chain has TRBV19 and TRBJ1-1; 10 nucleotides agree with TRBD1. Germline V gives CDR1 LNHDA, CDR2 SQIVND (reference sequence). This CDR3 has 13 amino acids. V was pared by 6 bases and J by 9 bases, with 7 bases of the junction left unmatched. The CDR3 DNA is TGTGCCAGTAGCCCTAGCGACAGGGGGCAAGCTTTCTTT. It codes for CASSPSDRGQAFF.

The V and J genes are TRBV30 and TRBJ1-2; 7 bases align to TRBD1. The CDR3 loop spans 12 amino acids. V was pared by 5 bases and J by 2 bases, with 2 bases of the junction left unmatched. The germline V gene encodes CDR1 GTSNPN and CDR2 SVGIG (reference sequence). CDR3 nucleotides: TGTGCCTGGGAGACAGGGAACTATGGCTACACCTTC. Its translation is CAWETGNYGYTF.